This T cell receptor (beta chain) was profiled in a study of cytomegalovirus exposure and HLA in healthy donors. Points from the study as a whole: Later on, analysis showed that most CMV-associated TCR beta chains appeared to be HLA-restricted. Associated with HLA alleles at 0.05 false discovery rate in a later analysis were around 15,000 TCR beta sequences.

The study sampled nominally healthy donors, though unrecorded immune exposures were likely. The PCR contained 60 Vbeta and 13 Jbeta primers. Libraries were prepared by immunoSEQ multiplex PCR; TCRdb keeps only in-frame clonotypes and omits some of them. The table shows 200,000 or so clones, with over 60% occurring only once. About this clone: Its antigen is not identified.

This clonotype was obtained from a man aged 40-55 years in good health and CMV-seronegative. Specimen: PBMCs.

CDR3 loop: CASSPPGETQYF. The CDR3 nucleotides read TGTGCCAGCAGTCCCCCCGGGGAGACCCAGTACTTC. This rearrangement joins TRBV25-1 to TRBJ2-5; D unclear. The ends were cut back, 5 bases at V and 5 bases at J, with 9 bases in the middle. This CDR3 is 12 amino acids long. Germline V gene lookup returns CDR1 MGHDK and CDR2 SYGVNS. Drawing the rest from reference TRBV25-1 and TRBJ2-5, the complete variable domain is EADIYQTPRYLVIGTGKKITLECSQTMGHDKMYWYQQDPGMELHLIHYSYGVNSTEKGDLSSESTVSRIRTEHFPLTLESARPSHTSQYLCASSPPGETQYFGPGTRLLVL.